The 12 T cell receptor beta chains listed next were all sequenced from one sample in a study of blood T cell repertoires in COVID-19. Profiled with immunoSEQ multiplex PCR; TCRdb holds only in-frame clones, not every one. The sample yields about 430,000 clones, over 85% seen once. Input material: peripheral blood. The receptors stem from a man aged 18 to 30 with COVID-19, enrolled during active disease.

The V and J genes are TRBV18 and TRBJ2-7, with no clear D. V dropped 2 bases and J dropped 4 bases, with 12 bases sitting between them. The germline V gene encodes CDR1 KGHSH and CDR2 LQKENI. There are 14 residues in the CDR3. The CDR3 nucleotides are TGTGCCAGCTCACCAGTTTACAGTAGGTACGAGCAGTACTTC. Residues: CASSPVYSRYEQYF.

This clone was observed a few times. The chain links TRBV6-6 to TRBJ1-2; D is unresolved. Deletions cut 8 bases from V and 0 bases from J, with 13 bases between. CDR1 is MNHNY and CDR2 is SVGAGI in the germline V gene (reference sequence). This CDR3 spans 14 amino acids. CDR3 loop: CASLNRGSNYGYTF. In nucleotides, the CDR3 is TGTGCCAGCCTTAACCGGGGATCTAACTATGGCTACACCTTC.

This chain links TRBV6-2 or TRBV6-3 with TRBJ1-3, with a tentative D call TRBD1 (5 bases). This CDR3 region has 19 residues. The ends were cut back, 2 bases at V and 0 bases at J, with 20 bases in the middle. Germline V gives CDR1 MNHEY, CDR2 SVGEGT. This chain's CDR3 is CASSYVPGEAPNSGNTIYF. The DNA of the CDR3 is TGTGCCAGCAGTTACGTTCCGGGGGAGGCACCGAACTCTGGAAACACCATATATTTT.

V gene TRBV5-1 combines with J gene TRBJ2-1; 7 bases match TRBD2. J gave up 5 bases and V 0 bases, and 5 bases lay outside the gene matches. CDR3 length: 15 residues. Germline values: CDR1 SGHRS, CDR2 YFSETQ. CDR3 residues: CASSLASGGHNEQFF. CDR3 DNA: TGCGCCAGCAGCTTGGCGTCGGGGGGTCACAATGAGCAGTTCTTC.

This clone has just one count. This CDR3 reads CASSFTGGGDYGYTF. In nucleotides, the CDR3 is TGTGCCAGCAGCTTCACAGGGGGCGGCGACTATGGCTACACCTTC. The chain carries TRBV5-4 and TRBJ1-2, with 9 bases lining up with TRBD1. The CDR3 has 15 residues. Trimming took 2 bases from V and 3 from J; bases not matched to a gene: 5. Germline V gene lookup returns CDR1 SGHNT and CDR2 YYREEE (reference sequence).

The CDR3 DNA reads TGTGCCAGCGGGGAGACTAGCGGGGGTCAAGAGACCCAGTACTTC. Amino acids: CASGETSGGQETQYF. The V gene is TRBV6-5, the J gene TRBJ2-5, with 12 bases lining up with TRBD2. J lost 2 bases, V lost 8 bases, and 6 bases had no gene match. The CDR3 is 15 amino acids. The germline V gene encodes CDR1 MNHEY and CDR2 SVGAGI.

This clone turned up a few times. The gene calls are TRBV5-1 and TRBJ2-1, with no clear D. Germline-derived CDR1 and CDR2 are SGHRS and YFSETQ. The CDR3 runs to 14 residues. Deletions cut 0 bases from V and 7 bases from J, with 11 bases between. The CDR3: CASSLDGSENEQFF. The DNA of the CDR3 is TGCGCCAGCAGCTTGGATGGTAGTGAAAATGAGCAGTTCTTC.

The gene calls are TRBV30 and TRBJ1-1, with TRBD1 matching 9 bases. CDR1 GTSNPN and CDR2 SVGIG come from the germline V gene (reference sequence). The ends lost 4 bases at V and 1 base at J; junction bases unmatched: 16. This CDR3 is built from 18 residues. The CDR3 spells CAWTLRGDRVNRNTEAFF. The CDR3 DNA reads as TGTGCCTGGACCTTAAGAGGGGACAGGGTTAACAGGAACACTGAAGCTTTCTTT. Filled out from reference TRBV30 and TRBJ1-1, the complete variable domain reads SQTIHQWPATLVQPVGSPLSLECTVEGTSNPNLYWYRQAAGRGLQLLFYSVGIGQISSEVPQNLSASRPQDRQFILSSKKLLLSDSGFYLCAWTLRGDRVNRNTEAFFGQGTRLTVV.

V gene TRBV19 combines with J gene TRBJ2-7; possible D gene TRBD1, 6 bases. Germline CDR1 LNHDA, CDR2 SQIVND (reference sequence). V was trimmed by 6 bases and J by 2 bases, leaving 14 bases between them. This CDR3 region has 14 residues. CDR3 residues: CASSSIGQTYEQYF. DNA for the CDR3: TGTGCCAGTAGCTCAATTGGACAGACCTACGAGCAGTACTTC.

The V gene is TRBV20-1, the J gene TRBJ2-1, with 8 bases lining up with TRBD1. The CDR3 runs to 16 residues. Trimming at V came to 3 bases and at J to 6 bases, leaving 13 bases not matched to a gene. In germline, CDR1 is DFQATT, CDR2 SNEGSKA (reference sequence). CDR3 nucleotide sequence: TGCAGTGCTAGTCAGGGGGCGTACACTACATCCAATGAGCAGTTCTTC. Its translation is CSASQGAYTTSNEQFF.

The chain joins TRBV27 to TRBJ1-1; D unresolved. The CDR3 has 13 residues. Trimming shortened V by 5 bases and J by 1 base, and 8 bases separated the two germline ends. Germline loops: CDR1 MNHEY, CDR2 SMNVEV (reference sequence). The DNA for the CDR3 is TGTGCCAGCAGTCAACACCGGAACACTGAAGCTTTCTTT. Protein sequence: CASSQHRNTEAFF.

The J gene is TRBJ2-1, the V gene TRBV27; D is perhaps TRBD1 (6 bases). Per germline, CDR1 MNHEY and CDR2 SMNVEV (reference sequence). V was trimmed by 10 bases and J by 6 bases, leaving 16 bases between them. The CDR3 is 13 amino acids. CDR3 DNA sequence: TGTGCCATCGCCACGGACAGATCCAATGAGCAGTTCTTC. Amino acids: CAIATDRSNEQFF.